This record covers a single T cell receptor (beta chain). What it binds is not known. The sample belongs to a study of siplizumab effects on memory and regulatory T cells. Notes on the study in general: Relative to controls at 26.9%, mappable alloreactive CD4+ clones exhibited a mean Treg-derived proportion of approximately 70% with siplizumab. It was not possible to assign a naive or memory phenotype to roughly 80-96% of proliferating CD4+ or CD8+ clones.

Measured with immunoSEQ multiplex PCR; TCRdb has only the in-frame clones, and not every one. The repertoire has some 100,000 clones, approximately 94% of them found once; the top ten carry 1% to 1.5%. The sample was non-Treg CD4+ T cells sorted from blood. This TCR was sampled from a human donor in good health.

CDR3 bases: TGTGCCAGCAGCCAGGGGGATCAGCCCCAGCATTTT. Its protein product is CASSQGDQPQHF. The gene calls are TRBV5-8 and TRBJ1-5; 7 positions match TRBD1. V lost 4 bases to trimming and J lost 5 bases; unmatched junction nucleotides: 0. CDR1 and CDR2 (germline): SGHTS, YDEGEE. The CDR3 has 12 amino acids.